This record looks at one T cell receptor (beta chain) sequence and its context. This clone's antigen is unknown. No much larger clone exists at a distance of one base, and base qualities are not known. The immunoSEQ hsTCRB v3.0 assay was used at survey level resolution for TRB variable region sequencing. The target sequencing depth for TRB was roughly 40,000-50,000 T-cell genomes per sample. Pooled TRB libraries were sequenced on an Illumina MiSeq with a v3 150-cycle kit. The source study handled its data this way. Repertoire analysis was run in R within a reproducible Nextflow workflow that covered QC, data transformation and analysis. LymphoSeq2, an R package for exploring AIRR-Seq data, was used to implement custom analyses. Several samples that yielded fewer than 5000 total TRB sequences were excluded, so that approximately 170 HIV repertoires were analyzed. Among the approximately 180 HIV repertoires that were kept, under 60 were collected before ART initiation and some 130 were collected after ART initiation. Repertoires were downsampled to 5000 TRB nucleotide sequences, and summary statistics were averaged over 100 downsampling iterations. Only TRB sequences with CDR3 regions of at least seven amino acids were retained for analysis. A Shannon entropy-derived clonality score and the Gini coefficient were used to measure diversity. In repertoire networks, the top 5000 CDR3 amino acid sequences were linked whenever an edit distance of one separated two sequences. For TRB CDR3 amino acid sequences, GLIPH2 was used to predict antigen specificity groups and MHC restriction. CDR3 amino acid sequences were matched against VDJdb and McPAS-TCR to flag known CMV, EBV, HIV or tissue antigen associations. Pre-ART, post-ART and control groups were compared with Wilcoxon signed-rank tests and Holm-Bonferroni correction. TCRdb stores this immuneACCESS table with in-frame sequences only. Part of the clones is absent; in the studies checked, under half of the shortfall reflects unresolved V genes, and no reason is known for the rest. The D gene and trimming were derived from the DNA, and the V and J assignments and clone size from that table. This sample comprises 20,000 or so clones, more than 75% of them detected only once. The top ten clones comprise 8% to 11% of the sample.

This entry comes from a study of long-term antiretroviral therapy in people with HIV (dated by TCRdb to the early 2020s). A note on the overall study: Collection of the earliest samples took place about a decade ahead of the 2015 WHO recommendation for immediate ART, at a time when ART was typically delayed until CD4 counts fell. A retrospective serial study tested whether ART initiation and durable HIV suppression were associated with changes in peripheral blood TRB repertoire composition and diversity. A total of 150 to 200 cryopreserved PBMC samples were contributed to the cohort by 30 adults with confirmed HIV infection, with samples collected serially over a mean of approximately six years (range 1-12). Of the roughly 30 participants with HIV, 10 to 11 were female. No cross-contamination during QIAcube processing was seen in test extractions of a monoclonal T-cell line run alongside 30 to 35 polyclonal samples.

To be included, a participant needed at least one PBMC sample from before ART initiation plus at least two post-ART samples. Treatment was received in the United States of America by all participants with HIV. Before DNA extraction, cryopreserved samples of about 0.9-11 million PBMC were thawed and then washed. At the time of the earliest PBMC sample, participants with HIV were aged between roughly 20 and 54 years. Each participant contributed PBMC samples from 1-4 timepoints before ART initiation and 2-8 timepoints after ART initiation, with a median of 7 samples. Serial HIV viral load, CD4+ T-cell count, ART history and demographic data were obtained for every participant. Genomic DNA was extracted from unsorted PBMC with a Qiagen kit on a QIAcube, with processing performed in batches of 12 samples. Broader findings and caveats from the paper: Samples dated from about 2003 to 2018, and the ART regimens used may be less effective than current ones. A significant increase in TRB diversity was found to be associated with ART initiation, although TRB diversity was observed to remain significantly below that of transplant donor controls even after long-term ART. Owing to limited PBMC availability, only the TCR beta chain was sequenced, without alpha chain pairing. Expanded TRB clones identified before ART initiation dominated the repertoire across all time points, though the dominance fluctuated and decreased in many PLHIV after ART. CDR3 length ranges in HIV repertoires were narrower than in controls, and network structure suggested an antigen-experienced repertoire with only a slight naive shift after ART. Unsorted PBMC were profiled instead of sorted CD4+ and CD8+ T cells because pre-ART samples had limited cell numbers. Inferences about post-ART repertoire changes are limited because no data were available on ART adherence, viral resistance or therapy changes.

For CDR1 and CDR2, the germline V gene lists SQVTM and ANQGSEA. V lost 4 bases and J lost 4 bases, and the count of bases not matched to a germline gene is 6. From its cysteine to its phenylalanine, the CDR3 spans 13 amino acids. Left in the record is the CDR3 DNA by itself, 39 bases read in frame from the first base. Here the chain combines TRBV29-1 and TRBJ1-2, and TRBD1 matches 7 of the central bases. The TCR comes from a man aged 35 to 55 with HIV. This sample comprised unsorted PBMCs, obtained 0.5 years after starting antiretroviral therapy. Read as DNA, the sequence is TGCAGCGTTGCTGGAGAGGGGGCCTATGGCTACACCTTC. This codes for CSVAGEGAYGYTF.